Listed here is a single T cell receptor beta chain. What it binds is not known. The study ran its PCR with 60 Vbeta and 13 Jbeta primers. Some clones are missing from TCRdb's copy, which holds only in-frame ones; the method was immunoSEQ multiplex PCR. The sample records about 140,000 clones, approximately 80% being singletons. The data are from a study of cytomegalovirus exposure and HLA in healthy donors. Study-wide findings and caveats: As was reported, the HLA-A and HLA-B alleles of most subjects were accurately predicted from TCR beta sequences. About 150 TCR beta chains were listed as cytomegalovirus-associated. Donors were assumed by presence/absence analyses to have roughly uniform sequencing depth.

CDR3 length equals 11 residues. Germline CDR1 reads SGHRS; CDR2 reads YFSETQ. The receptor was derived from a man aged 35 to 55 in good health and CMV-seronegative. This chain joins TRBV5-1 and TRBJ2-5; D is unresolved. The closer fit of TRBJ2-7 to the DNA end suggests the J call may be wrong. What was sequenced was PBMCs. The CDR3: CASSLVSEQYF. CDR3 DNA: TGCGCCAGCAGCTTGGTTTCCGAGCAGTACTTC.